This T cell receptor (beta chain) was sequenced during a study of T cell repertoires in ileal Crohn's disease. Study-wide background: Operated complications were stricturing disease (approximately 60%) and penetrating disease (about 39%). About half received postoperative treatment, approximately 12 with thiopurines and around 18 anti-TNF.

Time point indicated: neoterminal ileum biopsy at postoperative endoscopy, about 6 months after surgery. Patients were adults with ileal or ileocolonic Crohn's disease needing resection. Sample share makes this clone large. Its target is not known. Study-wide points: Mucosal expansions were suggested to be mainly CD8 T cells.

Method: immunoSEQ multiplex PCR; TCRdb's copy keeps in-frame clones and lacks some. In the table there are around 2,200 clones, around three fifths of which are singletons. Germline-derived CDR1 and CDR2 are SGHNT and YYREEE (reference sequence). The CDR3 contains 14 residues. The V gene lost 2 bases and the J gene lost 2 bases, with 5 bases spanning the gap. The chain is built from TRBV5-4 and TRBJ2-6; no firm D call. Material: ileal tissue. The TCR comes from an adult with Crohn's disease. CDR3 loop: CASSFQTGANVLTF. The CDR3 DNA follows: TGTGCCAGCAGCTTCCAAACTGGGGCCAACGTCCTGACTTTC.